The clone carrying this TCR beta chain showed up just once. Its antigen is undetermined. This sample stems from a study of cytomegalovirus exposure and HLA in healthy donors. Study-level findings and limits: Among TCR sequences, most were rare, though some public TCRs appeared in many donors. Subsequent analysis revealed that first-cohort TCR clusters tended to co-occur in the 130 or so validation repertoires. The classifier reportedly diagnosed cytomegalovirus status with high specificity and sensitivity.

CDR1 SGHRS and CDR2 YFSETQ come from the germline V gene. The CDR3 contains 15 residues. The V gene end was trimmed by 4 bases and the J gene end by 5 bases; junction bases not matched to a gene: 7. Data came from immunoSEQ multiplex PCR; TCRdb stores just in-frame clones and leaves some out. The sample contains roughly 84,000 clones, roughly 93% of which appear only once. Sequenced material: PBMCs. This clonotype was sampled from a young man in good health and CMV-seronegative. The V call is TRBV5-1, the J call TRBJ2-2, with TRBD2 matching over 8 bases. The CDR3 DNA is TGCGCCAGCAGCCTACGACCGGGAGGGACCGGGGAGCTGTTTTTT. Protein sequence: CASSLRPGGTGELFF.